The 2 T cell receptor beta chains below were found in one sample sequenced in a study of T cells in Graves' hyperthyroidism and ophthalmopathy. TCR beta CDR3 sequences were amplified from RNA transcripts. Using the HTBI primer set, a first-round RT-PCR was run on the TCR CDR3. Using its own MiXCR run on the multiplex PCR reads, TCRdb lists one record per CDR3 protein. This sample has under 300,000 distinct CDR3 sequences, with around 20% found just once. Sequences were obtained from blood. The source is a man under 40 with Graves' ophthalmopathy.

This clonotype showed up many times. The chain uses TRBV11-3 and TRBJ2-2; the D is unclear. Trimming removed 4 bases at V and 4 bases at J, with 10 bases between. The CDR3 has 14 residues. Germline V gives CDR1 SGHNT, CDR2 YENEEA. The CDR3 DNA follows: TGTGCCAGCAGCTCCATCAGGATCACCGGGGAGCTGTTTTTT. Its translation is CASSSIRITGELFF.

In this sample, this clonotype turned up a few times. The genes are TRBV29-1 and TRBJ2-7; weak D call: TRBD2 (6 bases). Trimming cost V 4 bases and J 1 base, with 11 bases left between them. The V gene's germline CDR1 is SQVTM and CDR2 ANQGSEA. The CDR3 length is 13 residues. The CDR3: CSVGMGLSYEQYF. CDR3 nucleotide sequence: TGCAGCGTTGGAATGGGACTTTCCTACGAGCAGTACTTC.